This T cell receptor beta chain was retrieved from a study of T cell repertoires in cytomegalovirus infection. For the study at large: Public TCR beta signatures indicated both CMV infection and matching HLA type.

Regarding the study as a whole: Pooled public TCR beta family frequency picked out CMV carriers with the relevant HLA. HLA-C-restricted, CMV-specific TCR beta clonotypes were dominant ex vivo.

Each CDR3 protein is one row after TCRdb ran MiXCR on the reads. The data hold fewer than 550,000 distinct CDR3 sequences, with more than 15% observed a single time. The CDR3 has 14 amino acids. Germline CDR1 and CDR2: DFQATT and SNEGSKA (reference sequence). V shed 0 bases and J shed 4 bases, with 11 bases lying between them. This clonotype has a handful of counts. What it binds is unknown. The V gene is TRBV20-1, the J gene TRBJ2-3; D not resolved. This sequence originates from a human donor in good health (CMV status not recorded). Some clones in this sample may be carry-over from other donors' samples. Sequenced: CD8+ T cells from PBMCs. Here the CDR3 DNA reads TGCAGTGCTAGAGATAGGACCCTCCCAGATACGCAGTATTTT. This sequence encodes CSARDRTLPDTQYF.